This T cell receptor (beta chain) is from a study of T cell changes during pregnancy in multiple sclerosis. Trimming removed 4 bases from V and 9 bases from J; junction bases left unmatched: 7. The CDR3 is 14 residues long. Per the germline V gene, CDR1 is SGHVS and CDR2 is FNYEAQ. The assay was immunoSEQ multiplex PCR, and TCRdb's table has in-frame clones only and misses some. The table includes about 120,000 clones, around 93% detected once. The V gene is TRBV7-6, the J gene TRBJ2-1; 9 bases map to TRBD1. The sample here was peripheral blood, taken before pregnancy. The sequence was obtained from a female donor with multiple sclerosis, enrolled in a pregnancy study. The CDR3 DNA is TGTGCCAGCAGCTCCACCGGACAGGGGAGTGAGCAGTTCTTC. Translating gives CASSSTGQGSEQFF.